This T cell receptor (beta chain) is from a study of beta chain features in type 1 diabetes. This clone was seen a few times. What it binds is not known. Expressed TCRB transcripts were sequenced after all isolated RNA was converted to cDNA. Method: immunoSEQ multiplex PCR; TCRdb's copy keeps in-frame clones and lacks some. The sample lists roughly 370,000 clones, approximately 15% seen once, with approximately 0.038% in the top ten. Germline V lookup: CDR1 KGHSH, CDR2 LQKENI. Trimming stripped 5 bases from V and 4 bases from J, with 12 bases between. There are 14 residues in the CDR3. Regarding the study as a whole: Small HLA sub-analyses could not settle whether HLA shapes TCRB rearrangement. Insertions at VDJ junctions were less frequent in type 1 diabetes patients. These patients also deleted more nucleotides at the same junctions.

The specimen sequenced was naive CD4+ T cells from blood. The rearrangement uses TRBV18 and TRBJ2-1; D might be TRBD2 (6 bases). The TCR sequence derives from a man between 25 and 39 years old in good health. CDR3: CASSIAAGYNEQFF. The CDR3 nucleotides read TGTGCCAGCTCAATAGCGGCCGGATACAATGAGCAGTTCTTC.